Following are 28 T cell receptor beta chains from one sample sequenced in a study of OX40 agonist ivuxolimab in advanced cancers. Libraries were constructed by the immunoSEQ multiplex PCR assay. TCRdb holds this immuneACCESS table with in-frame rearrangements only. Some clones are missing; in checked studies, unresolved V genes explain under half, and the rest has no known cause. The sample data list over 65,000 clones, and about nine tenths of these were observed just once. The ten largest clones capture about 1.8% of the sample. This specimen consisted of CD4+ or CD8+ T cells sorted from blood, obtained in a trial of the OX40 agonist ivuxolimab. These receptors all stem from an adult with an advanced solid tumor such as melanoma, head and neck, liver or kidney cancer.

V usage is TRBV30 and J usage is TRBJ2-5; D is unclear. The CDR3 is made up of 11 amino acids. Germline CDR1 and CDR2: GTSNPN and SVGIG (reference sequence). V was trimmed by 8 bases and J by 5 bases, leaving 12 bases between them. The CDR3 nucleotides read TGTGCCCTGGGCTCGCCGGAGACCCAGTACTTC. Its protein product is CALGSPETQYF.

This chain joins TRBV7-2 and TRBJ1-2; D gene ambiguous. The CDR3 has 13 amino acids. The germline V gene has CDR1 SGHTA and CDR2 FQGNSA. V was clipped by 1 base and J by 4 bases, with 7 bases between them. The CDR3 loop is CASSLERSYGYTF. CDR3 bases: TGTGCCAGCAGCTTAGAAAGGAGCTATGGCTACACCTTC.

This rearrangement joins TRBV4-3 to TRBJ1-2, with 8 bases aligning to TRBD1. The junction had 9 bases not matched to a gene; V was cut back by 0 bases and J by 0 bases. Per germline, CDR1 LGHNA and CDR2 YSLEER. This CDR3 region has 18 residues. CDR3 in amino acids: CASSQDSDREGANYGYTF. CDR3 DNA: TGCGCCAGCAGCCAAGACTCGGACAGGGAAGGGGCTAACTATGGCTACACCTTC.

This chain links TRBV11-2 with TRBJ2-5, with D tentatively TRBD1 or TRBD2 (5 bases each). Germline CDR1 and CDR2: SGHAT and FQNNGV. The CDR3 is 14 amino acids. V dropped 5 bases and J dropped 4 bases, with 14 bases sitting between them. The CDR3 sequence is CASSLRGVGETQYF. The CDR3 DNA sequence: TGTGCCAGCAGCCTTAGGGGAGTGGGAGAGACCCAGTACTTC. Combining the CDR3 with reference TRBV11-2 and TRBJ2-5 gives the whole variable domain EAGVAQSPRYKIIEKRQSVAFWCNPISGHATLYWYQQILGQGPKLLIQFQNNGVVDDSQLPKDRFSAERLKGVDSTLKIQPAKLEDSAVYLCASSLRGVGETQYFGPGTRLLVL.

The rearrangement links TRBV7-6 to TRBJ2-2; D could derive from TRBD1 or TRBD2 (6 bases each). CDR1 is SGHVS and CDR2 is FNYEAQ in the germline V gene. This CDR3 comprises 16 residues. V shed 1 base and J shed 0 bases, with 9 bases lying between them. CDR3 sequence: CASSLEGGPNTGELFF. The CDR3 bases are TGTGCCAGCAGCTTAGAAGGGGGGCCGAACACCGGGGAGCTGTTTTTT.

This CDR3 is CSAEVRDYEQYF. The CDR3 DNA follows: TGCAGCGCAGAGGTTCGGGACTACGAGCAGTACTTC. The gene calls are TRBV29-1 and TRBJ2-7, with D tentatively TRBD2 (5 bases). Trimming removed 7 bases from V and 3 bases from J, with 13 bases in between. CDR1 is SQVTM and CDR2 is ANQGSEA in the germline V gene. The CDR3 is 12 amino acids.

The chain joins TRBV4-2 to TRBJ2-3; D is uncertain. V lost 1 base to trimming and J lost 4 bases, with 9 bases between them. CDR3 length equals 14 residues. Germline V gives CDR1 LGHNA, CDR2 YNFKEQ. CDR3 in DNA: TGTGCCAGCAGCCAAGCGAGTGGGTCAGATACGCAGTATTTT. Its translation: CASSQASGSDTQYF.

The CDR3 reads CSASNGKLFF. CDR3 in DNA: TGCAGTGCTAGTAACGGGAAACTGTTTTTT. This sequence joins TRBV20-1 and TRBJ1-4; D remains unclear. CDR1 is DFQATT and CDR2 is SNEGSKA in the germline V gene (reference sequence). Trimming pared 3 bases from V and 11 bases from J, leaving 7 bases between. CDR3 size: 10 residues.

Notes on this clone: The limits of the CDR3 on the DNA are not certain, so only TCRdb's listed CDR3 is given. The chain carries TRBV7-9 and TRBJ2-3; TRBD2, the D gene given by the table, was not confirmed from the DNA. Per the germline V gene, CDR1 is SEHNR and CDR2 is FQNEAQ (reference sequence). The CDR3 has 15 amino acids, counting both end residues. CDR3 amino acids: CASSILGGSADTQYF.

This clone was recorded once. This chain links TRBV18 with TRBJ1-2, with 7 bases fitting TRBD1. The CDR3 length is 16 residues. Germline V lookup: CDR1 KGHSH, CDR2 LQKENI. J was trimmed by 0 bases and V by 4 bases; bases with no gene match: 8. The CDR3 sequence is CASSLDRAQANYGYTF. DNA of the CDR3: TGTGCCAGCTCACTCGACAGGGCTCAAGCTAACTATGGCTACACCTTC.

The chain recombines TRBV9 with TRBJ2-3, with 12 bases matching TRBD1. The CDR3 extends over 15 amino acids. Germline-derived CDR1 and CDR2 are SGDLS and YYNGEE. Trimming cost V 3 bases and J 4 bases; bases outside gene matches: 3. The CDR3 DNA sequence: TGTGCCAGCAGCGGGGGACAGGGGGCATCAGATACGCAGTATTTT. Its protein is CASSGGQGASDTQYF.

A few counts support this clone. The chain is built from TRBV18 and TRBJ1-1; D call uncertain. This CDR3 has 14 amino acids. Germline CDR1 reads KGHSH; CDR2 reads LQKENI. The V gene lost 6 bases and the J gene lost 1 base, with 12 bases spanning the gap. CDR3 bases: TGTGCCAGCTCCCCAGGTATGGGGAACACTGAAGCTTTCTTT. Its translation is CASSPGMGNTEAFF. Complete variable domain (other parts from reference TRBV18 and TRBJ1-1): NAGVMQNPRHLVRRRGQEARLRCSPMKGHSHVYWYRQLPEEGLKFMVYLQKENIIDESGMPKERFSAEFPKEGPSILRIQQVVRGDSAAYFCASSPGMGNTEAFFGQGTRLTVV.

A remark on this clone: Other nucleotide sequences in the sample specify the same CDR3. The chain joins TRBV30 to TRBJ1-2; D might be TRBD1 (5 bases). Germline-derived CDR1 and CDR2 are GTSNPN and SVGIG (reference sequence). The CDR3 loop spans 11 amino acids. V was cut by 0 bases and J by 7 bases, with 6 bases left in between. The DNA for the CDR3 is TGTGCCTGGAGTGTTGGGGGTGGCTACACCTTC. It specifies CAWSVGGGYTF.

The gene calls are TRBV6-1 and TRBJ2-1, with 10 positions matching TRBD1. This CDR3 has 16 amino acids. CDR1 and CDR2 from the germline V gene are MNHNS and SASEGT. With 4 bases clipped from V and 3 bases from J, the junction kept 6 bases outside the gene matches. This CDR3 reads CASSASGTGVYNEQFF. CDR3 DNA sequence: TGTGCCAGCAGTGCTTCCGGGACAGGGGTCTACAATGAGCAGTTCTTC.

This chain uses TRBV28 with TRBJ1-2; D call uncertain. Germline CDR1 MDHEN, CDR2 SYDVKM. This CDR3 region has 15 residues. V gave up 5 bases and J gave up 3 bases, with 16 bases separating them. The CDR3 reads CASSGPGSTHYGYTF. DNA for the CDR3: TGTGCCAGCAGTGGCCCGGGCAGCACGCACTATGGCTACACCTTC.

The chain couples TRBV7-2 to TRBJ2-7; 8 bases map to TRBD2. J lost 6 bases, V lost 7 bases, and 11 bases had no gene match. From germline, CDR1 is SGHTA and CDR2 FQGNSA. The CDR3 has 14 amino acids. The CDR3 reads CASTRRQAGAEQYF. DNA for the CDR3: TGTGCCAGCACTCGCCGACAAGCGGGGGCCGAGCAGTACTTC.

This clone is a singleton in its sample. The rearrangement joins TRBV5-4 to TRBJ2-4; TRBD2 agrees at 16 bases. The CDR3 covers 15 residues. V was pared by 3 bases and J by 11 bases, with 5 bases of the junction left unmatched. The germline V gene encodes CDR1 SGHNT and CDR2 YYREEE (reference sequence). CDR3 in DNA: TGTGCCAGCAGCTCCGGGACTAGCGGGGGGGCGGTTCAGTACTTC. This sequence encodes CASSSGTSGGAVQYF. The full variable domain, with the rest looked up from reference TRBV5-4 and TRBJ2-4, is ETGVTQSPTHLIKTRGQQVTLRCSSQSGHNTVSWYQQALGQGPQFIFQYYREEENGRGNFPPRFSGLQFPNYSSELNVNALELDDSALYLCASSSGTSGGAVQYFGAGTRLSVL.

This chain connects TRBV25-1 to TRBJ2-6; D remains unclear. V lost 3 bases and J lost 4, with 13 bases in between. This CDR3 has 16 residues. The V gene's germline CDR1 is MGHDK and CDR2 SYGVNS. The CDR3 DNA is TGTGCCAGCAGTGATCCCATGGCTAAGGGGGCCAACGTCCTGACTTTC. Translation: CASSDPMAKGANVLTF.

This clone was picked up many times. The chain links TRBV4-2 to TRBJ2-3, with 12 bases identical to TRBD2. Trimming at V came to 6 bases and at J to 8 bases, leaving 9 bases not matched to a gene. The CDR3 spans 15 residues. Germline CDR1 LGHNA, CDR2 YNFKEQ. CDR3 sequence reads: CASRSLTSGRGTQYF. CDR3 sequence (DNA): TGTGCCAGCAGGTCATTGACTAGCGGGAGAGGTACGCAGTATTTT.

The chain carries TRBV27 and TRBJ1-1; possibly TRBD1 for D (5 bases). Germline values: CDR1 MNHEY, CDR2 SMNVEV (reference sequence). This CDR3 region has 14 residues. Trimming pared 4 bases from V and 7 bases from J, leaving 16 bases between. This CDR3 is CASSSWDPRGEAFF. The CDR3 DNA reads TGTGCCAGCAGTTCGTGGGATCCTAGGGGTGAAGCTTTCTTT.

The CDR3 spells CAISVGMNTEAFF. CDR3 nucleotide sequence: TGTGCCATCAGTGTGGGAATGAACACTGAAGCTTTCTTT. The gene calls are TRBV10-3 and TRBJ1-1; D is undetermined. V lost 4 bases, J lost 0 bases, and 6 bases lay in between. The CDR3 is 13 amino acids. Germline values: CDR1 ENHRY, CDR2 SYGVKD.

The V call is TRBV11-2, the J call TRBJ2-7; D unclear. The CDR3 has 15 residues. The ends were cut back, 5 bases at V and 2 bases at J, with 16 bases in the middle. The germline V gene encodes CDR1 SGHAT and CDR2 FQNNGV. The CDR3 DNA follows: TGTGCCAGCAGCCCCGGTGGCATACTTCCCTACGAGCAGTACTTC. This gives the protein CASSPGGILPYEQYF.

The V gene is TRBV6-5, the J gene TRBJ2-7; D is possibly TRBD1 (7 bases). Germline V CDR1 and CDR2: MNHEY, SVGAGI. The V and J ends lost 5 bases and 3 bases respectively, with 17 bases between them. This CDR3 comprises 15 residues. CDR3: CASSGGGTANYEQYF. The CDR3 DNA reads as TGTGCCAGCAGTGGTGGCGGGACAGCTAACTACGAGCAGTACTTC.

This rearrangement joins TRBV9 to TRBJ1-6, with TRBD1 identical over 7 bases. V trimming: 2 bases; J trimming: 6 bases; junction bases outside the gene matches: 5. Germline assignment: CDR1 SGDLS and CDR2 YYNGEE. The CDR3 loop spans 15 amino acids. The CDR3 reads CASSVGTVFNSPLHF. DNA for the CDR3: TGTGCCAGCAGCGTCGGGACAGTCTTTAATTCACCCCTCCACTTT.

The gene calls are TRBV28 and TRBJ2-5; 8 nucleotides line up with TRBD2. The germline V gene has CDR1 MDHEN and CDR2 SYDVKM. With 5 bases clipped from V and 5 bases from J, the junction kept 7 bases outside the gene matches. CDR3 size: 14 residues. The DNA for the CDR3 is TGTGCCAGCAGTATCACGGGGGGGCATGAGACCCAGTACTTC. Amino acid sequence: CASSITGGHETQYF.

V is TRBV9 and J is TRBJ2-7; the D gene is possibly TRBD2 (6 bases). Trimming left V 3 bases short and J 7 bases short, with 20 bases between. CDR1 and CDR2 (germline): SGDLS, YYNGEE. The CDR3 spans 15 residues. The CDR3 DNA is TGTGCCAGCAGCGGACTAGGCCCCCTGGGGAGAGAGCAGTACTTC. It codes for CASSGLGPLGREQYF.

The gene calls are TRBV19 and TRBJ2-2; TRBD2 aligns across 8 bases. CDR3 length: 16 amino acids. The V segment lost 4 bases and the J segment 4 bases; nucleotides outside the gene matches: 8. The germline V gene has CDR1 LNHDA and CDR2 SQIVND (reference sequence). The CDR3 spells CASSTRAGAGTGELFF. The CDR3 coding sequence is TGTGCCAGTAGTACTAGAGCGGGAGCTGGCACCGGGGAGCTGTTTTTT. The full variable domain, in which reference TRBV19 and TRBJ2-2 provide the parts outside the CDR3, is DGGITQSPKYLFRKEGQNVTLSCEQNLNHDAMYWYRQDPGQGLRLIYYSQIVNDFQKGDIAEGYSVSREKKESFPLTVTSAQKNPTAFYLCASSTRAGAGTGELFFGEGSRLTVL.

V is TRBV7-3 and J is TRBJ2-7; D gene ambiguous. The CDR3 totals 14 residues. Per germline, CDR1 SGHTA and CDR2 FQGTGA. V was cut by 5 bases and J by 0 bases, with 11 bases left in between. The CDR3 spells CASSQQGISYEQYF. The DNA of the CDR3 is TGTGCCAGCAGCCAACAAGGGATCTCCTACGAGCAGTACTTC.